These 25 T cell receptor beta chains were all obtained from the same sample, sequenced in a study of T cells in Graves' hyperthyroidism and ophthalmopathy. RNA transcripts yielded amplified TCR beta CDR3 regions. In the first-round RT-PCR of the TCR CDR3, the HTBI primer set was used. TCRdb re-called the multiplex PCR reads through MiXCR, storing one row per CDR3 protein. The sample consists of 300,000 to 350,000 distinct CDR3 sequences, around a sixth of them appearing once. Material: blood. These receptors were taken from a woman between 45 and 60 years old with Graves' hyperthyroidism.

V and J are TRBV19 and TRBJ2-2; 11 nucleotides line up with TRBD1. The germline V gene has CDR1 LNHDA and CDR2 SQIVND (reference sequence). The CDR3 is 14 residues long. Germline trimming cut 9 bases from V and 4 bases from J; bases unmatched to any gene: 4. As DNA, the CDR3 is TGTGCCAGCGAGGACAGGGGGCCCACCGGGGAGCTGTTTTTT. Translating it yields CASEDRGPTGELFF. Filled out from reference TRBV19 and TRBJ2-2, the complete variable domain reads DGGITQSPKYLFRKEGQNVTLSCEQNLNHDAMYWYRQDPGQGLRLIYYSQIVNDFQKGDIAEGYSVSREKKESFPLTVTSAQKNPTAFYLCASEDRGPTGELFFGEGSRLTVL.

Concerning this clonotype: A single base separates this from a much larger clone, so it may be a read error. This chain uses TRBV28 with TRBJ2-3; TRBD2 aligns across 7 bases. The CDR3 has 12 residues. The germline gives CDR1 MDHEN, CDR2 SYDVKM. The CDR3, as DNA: TGTGCGGGGGGGATTAGCACAGATACGCAGTATTTT. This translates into CAGGISTDTQYF.

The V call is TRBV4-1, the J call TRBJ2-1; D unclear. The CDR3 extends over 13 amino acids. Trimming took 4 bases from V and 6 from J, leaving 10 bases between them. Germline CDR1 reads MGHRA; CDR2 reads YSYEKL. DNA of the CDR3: TGCGCCAGCAGCCCGGGTGGCGGCAATGAGCAGTTCTTC. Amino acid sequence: CASSPGGGNEQFF.

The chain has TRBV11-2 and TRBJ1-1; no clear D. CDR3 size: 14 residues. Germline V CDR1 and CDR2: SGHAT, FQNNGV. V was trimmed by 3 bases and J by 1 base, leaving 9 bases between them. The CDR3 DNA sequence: TGTGCCAGCAGCTTTAATACCCCGAACACTGAAGCTTTCTTT. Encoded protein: CASSFNTPNTEAFF.

The CDR3 nucleotides read TGTGCCAGCAGCCAAGATGACAGGGGTTCGAAGGCTTTCTTT. Translated, it gives CASSQDDRGSKAFF. The J gene is TRBJ1-1, the V gene TRBV3-1, with 8 bases lining up with TRBD1. J lost 11 bases, V lost 0 bases, and 8 bases had no gene match. Germline CDR1 reads LGHDT; CDR2 reads YNNKEL (reference sequence). The CDR3 length is 14 residues. The entire variable domain, with the rest obtained from reference TRBV3-1 and TRBJ1-1, is as follows: DTAVSQTPKYLVTQMGNDKSIKCEQNLGHDTMYWYKQDSKKFLKIMFSYNNKELIINETVPNRFSPKSPDKAHLNLHINSLELGDSAVYFCASSQDDRGSKAFFGQGTRLTVV.

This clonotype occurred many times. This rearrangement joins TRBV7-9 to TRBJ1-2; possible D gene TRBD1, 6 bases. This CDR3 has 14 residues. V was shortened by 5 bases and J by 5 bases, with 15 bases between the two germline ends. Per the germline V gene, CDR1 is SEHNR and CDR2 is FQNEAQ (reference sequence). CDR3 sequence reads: CASSPLGQPYGYTF. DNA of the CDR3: TGTGCCAGCAGCCCCTTAGGACAGCCTTATGGCTACACCTTC. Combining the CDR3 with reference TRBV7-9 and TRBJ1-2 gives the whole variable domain DTGVSQNPRHKITKRGQNVTFRCDPISEHNRLYWYRQTLGQGPEFLTYFQNEAQLEKSRLLSDRFSAERPKGSFSTLEIQRTEQGDSAMYLCASSPLGQPYGYTFGSGTRLTVV.

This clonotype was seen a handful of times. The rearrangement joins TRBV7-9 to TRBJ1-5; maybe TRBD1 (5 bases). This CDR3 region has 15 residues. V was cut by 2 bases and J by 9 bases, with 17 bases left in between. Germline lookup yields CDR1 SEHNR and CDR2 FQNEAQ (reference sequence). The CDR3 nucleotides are TGTGCCAGCAGCTTATCAGGACATTCTGGAGGGCCCCAGCATTTT. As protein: CASSLSGHSGGPQHF.

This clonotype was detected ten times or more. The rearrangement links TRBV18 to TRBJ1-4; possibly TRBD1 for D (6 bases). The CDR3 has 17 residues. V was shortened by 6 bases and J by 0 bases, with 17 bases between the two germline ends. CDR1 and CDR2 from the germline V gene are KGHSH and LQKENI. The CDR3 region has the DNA TGTGCCAGCTCCCGAGACCGGGGGCCAGCAACTAATGAAAAACTGTTTTTT. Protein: CASSRDRGPATNEKLFF.

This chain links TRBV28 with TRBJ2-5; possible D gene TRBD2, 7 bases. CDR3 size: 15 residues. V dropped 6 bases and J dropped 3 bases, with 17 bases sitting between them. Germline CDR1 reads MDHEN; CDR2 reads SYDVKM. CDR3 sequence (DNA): TGTGCCAGCAGCCCAGGGGAGGGGGGGAAAGAGACCCAGTACTTC. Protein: CASSPGEGGKETQYF.

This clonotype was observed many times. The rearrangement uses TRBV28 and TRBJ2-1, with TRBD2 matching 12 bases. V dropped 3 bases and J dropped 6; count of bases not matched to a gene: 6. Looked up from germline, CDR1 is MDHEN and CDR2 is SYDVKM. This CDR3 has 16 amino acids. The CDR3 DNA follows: TGTGCCAGCAGTTTCCCGACTAGCGGGAGACCCAATGAGCAGTTCTTC. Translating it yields CASSFPTSGRPNEQFF.

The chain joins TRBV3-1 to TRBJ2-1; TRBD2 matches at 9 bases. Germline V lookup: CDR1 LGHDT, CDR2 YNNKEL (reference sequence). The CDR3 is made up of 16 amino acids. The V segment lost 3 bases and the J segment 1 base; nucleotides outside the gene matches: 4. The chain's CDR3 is CASSQRGGLSYNEQFF. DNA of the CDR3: TGTGCCAGCAGCCAGCGGGGGGGGCTGTCCTACAATGAGCAGTTCTTC.

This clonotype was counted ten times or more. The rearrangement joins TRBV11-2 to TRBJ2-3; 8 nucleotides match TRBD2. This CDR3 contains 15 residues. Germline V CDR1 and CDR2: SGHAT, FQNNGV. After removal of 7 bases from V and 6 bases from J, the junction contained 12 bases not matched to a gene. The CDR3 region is CASTLAAETGDTQYF. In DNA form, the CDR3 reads TGTGCCAGCACACTAGCGGCCGAAACCGGGGATACGCAGTATTTT.

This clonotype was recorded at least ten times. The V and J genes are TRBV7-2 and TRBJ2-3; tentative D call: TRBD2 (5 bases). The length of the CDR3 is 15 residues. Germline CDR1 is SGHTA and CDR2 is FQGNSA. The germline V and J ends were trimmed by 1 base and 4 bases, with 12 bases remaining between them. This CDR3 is CASSLDGEFSDTQYF. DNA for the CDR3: TGTGCCAGCAGCTTAGACGGGGAGTTCTCAGATACGCAGTATTTT.

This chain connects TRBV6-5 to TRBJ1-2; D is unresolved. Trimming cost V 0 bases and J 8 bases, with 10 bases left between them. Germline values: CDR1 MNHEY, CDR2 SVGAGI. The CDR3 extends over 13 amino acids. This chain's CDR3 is CASSYSATRGYTF. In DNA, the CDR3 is TGTGCCAGCAGTTACTCAGCCACGCGGGGCTACACCTTC.

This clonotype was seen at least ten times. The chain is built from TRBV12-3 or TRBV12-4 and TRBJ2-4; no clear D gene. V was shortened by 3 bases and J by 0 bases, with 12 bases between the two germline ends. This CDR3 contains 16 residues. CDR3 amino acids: CASSFGQLLAKNIQYF. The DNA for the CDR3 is TGTGCCAGCAGTTTCGGGCAGCTTCTAGCCAAAAACATTCAGTACTTC.

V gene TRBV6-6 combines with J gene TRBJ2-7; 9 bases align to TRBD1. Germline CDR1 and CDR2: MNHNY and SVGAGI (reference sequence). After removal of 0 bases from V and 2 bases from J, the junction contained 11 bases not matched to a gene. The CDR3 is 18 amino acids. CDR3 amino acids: CASSYSVPGTGTTYEQYV. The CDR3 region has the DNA TGTGCCAGCAGTTACTCGGTCCCCGGGACAGGGACGACCTACGAGCAGTACGTC.

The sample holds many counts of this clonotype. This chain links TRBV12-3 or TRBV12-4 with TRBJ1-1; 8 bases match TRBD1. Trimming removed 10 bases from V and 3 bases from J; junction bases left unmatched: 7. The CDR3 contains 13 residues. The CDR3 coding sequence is TGTGCCACTGCGGACAGGGAGGACACTGAAGCTTTCTTT. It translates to CATADREDTEAFF.

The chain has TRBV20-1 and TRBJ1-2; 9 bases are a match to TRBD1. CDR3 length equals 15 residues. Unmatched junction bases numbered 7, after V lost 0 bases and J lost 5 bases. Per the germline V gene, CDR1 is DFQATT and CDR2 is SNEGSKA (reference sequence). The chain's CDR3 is CSARDIDRGEYGYTF. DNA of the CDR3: TGCAGTGCTAGAGACATCGACAGGGGGGAATATGGCTACACCTTC.

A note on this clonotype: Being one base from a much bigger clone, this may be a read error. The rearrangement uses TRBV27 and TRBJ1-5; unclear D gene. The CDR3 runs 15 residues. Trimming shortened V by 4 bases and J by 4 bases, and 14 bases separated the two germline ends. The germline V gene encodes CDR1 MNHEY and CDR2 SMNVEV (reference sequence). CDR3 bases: TGTGCCAGCAGTTCATCGTGGGGAGCGAATCAGCCCCAGCATTTT. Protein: CASSSSWGANQPQHF.

The CDR3 sequence is CASSGIQGDGGYTF. CDR3 nucleotide sequence: TGTGCCAGCAGTGGAATACAGGGGGATGGCGGCTACACCTTC. This chain connects TRBV6-1 to TRBJ1-2; 8 bases fit TRBD1. Germline trimming cut 4 bases from V and 8 bases from J; bases unmatched to any gene: 9. The CDR3 sequence is 14 residues long. The germline gives CDR1 MNHNS, CDR2 SASEGT.

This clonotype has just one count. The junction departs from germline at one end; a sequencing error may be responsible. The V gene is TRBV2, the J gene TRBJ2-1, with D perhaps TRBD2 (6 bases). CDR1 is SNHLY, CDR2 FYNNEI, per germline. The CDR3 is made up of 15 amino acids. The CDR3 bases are TGTGCCAGCAGAACTAGCAGGACTTCCTACGATGAGCAGTTCTTC. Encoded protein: CASRTSRTSYDEQFF.

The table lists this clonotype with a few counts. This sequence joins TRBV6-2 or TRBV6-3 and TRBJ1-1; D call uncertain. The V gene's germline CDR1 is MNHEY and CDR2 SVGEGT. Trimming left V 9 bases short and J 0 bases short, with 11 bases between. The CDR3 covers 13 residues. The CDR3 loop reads CASKSYMNTEAFF. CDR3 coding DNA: TGTGCCAGTAAGTCCTACATGAACACTGAAGCTTTCTTT.

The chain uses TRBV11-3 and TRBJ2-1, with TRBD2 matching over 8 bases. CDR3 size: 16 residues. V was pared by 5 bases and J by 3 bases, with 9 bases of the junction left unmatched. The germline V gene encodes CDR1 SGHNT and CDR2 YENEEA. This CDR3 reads CASSPGGGSLYNEQFF. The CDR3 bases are TGTGCCAGCAGCCCGGGGGGGGGTTCACTCTACAATGAGCAGTTCTTC.

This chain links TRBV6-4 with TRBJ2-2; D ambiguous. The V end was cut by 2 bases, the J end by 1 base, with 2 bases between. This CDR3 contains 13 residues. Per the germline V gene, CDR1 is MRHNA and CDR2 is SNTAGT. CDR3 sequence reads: CASSDRNTGELFF. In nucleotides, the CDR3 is TGTGCCAGCAGTGACCGGAACACCGGGGAGCTGTTTTTT.

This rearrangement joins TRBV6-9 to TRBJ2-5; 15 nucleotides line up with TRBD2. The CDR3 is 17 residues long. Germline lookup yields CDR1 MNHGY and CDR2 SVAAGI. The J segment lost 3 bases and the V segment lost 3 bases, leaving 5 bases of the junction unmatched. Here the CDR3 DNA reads TGTGCCAGCAGTTACTGGGGACTAGCGGGGGGCGAAGAGACCCAGTACTTC. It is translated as CASSYWGLAGGEETQYF.